This T cell receptor (beta chain) came from a study of T cell changes during pregnancy in multiple sclerosis. The repertoire was sequenced with immunoSEQ multiplex PCR; TCRdb's copy has only in-frame clones and lacks some. This table holds 100,000 or so clones, almost 95% found once. Per germline, CDR1 SGHNT and CDR2 YENEEA. The V end was cut by 2 bases, the J end by 6 bases, with 8 bases between. This CDR3 is 13 amino acids long. The chain links TRBV11-3 to TRBJ2-1; D may be TRBD1 (5 bases). Sample: peripheral blood, taken before pregnancy. The receptor was isolated from a female donor with multiple sclerosis, enrolled in a pregnancy study. The CDR3 loop is CASSLNRINEQFF. The CDR3 bases are TGTGCCAGCAGCTTAAACAGGATCAATGAGCAGTTCTTC. The entire variable domain, with the rest obtained from reference TRBV11-3 and TRBJ2-1, is as follows: EAGVVQSPRYKIIEKKQPVAFWCNPISGHNTLYWYLQNLGQGPELLIRYENEEAVDDSQLPKDRFSAERLKGVDSTLKIQPAELGDSAVYLCASSLNRINEQFFGPGTRLTVL.